This T cell receptor beta chain was sequenced during a study of blood T cell repertoires in COVID-19. In the study overall: Sites in the United States, Italy and Spain provided acute and convalescent COVID-19 samples. Sources were T cells, B-cell-depleted T cells, or PBMCs; the material itself was cDNA or gDNA.

As handled by the study authors: Scientists estimated how many nucleated cells there were by amplifying reference gene primers. TCRdb's copy holds only in-frame clones and misses some; the assay was immunoSEQ multiplex PCR. That table is the source of V, J and clone size, and D and trimming were worked out from the DNA. The repertoire holds 57,000 or so clones, less than 80% seen once, with about 18% in the top ten. With 5 bases clipped from V and 7 bases from J, the junction kept 7 bases outside the gene matches. In germline, CDR1 is SEHNR, CDR2 FQNEAQ (reference sequence). The CDR3 spans 14 residues.

The TCR sequence derives from a man aged 60 to 69 with acute or convalescent COVID-19. Material: peripheral blood. The V call is TRBV7-9, the J call TRBJ2-1; TRBD2 matches 8 bases. CDR3 sequence reads: CASSPGLAGNEQFF. The CDR3 region has the DNA TGTGCCAGCAGCCCCGGACTAGCTGGGAATGAGCAGTTCTTC.